There are many counts of the clone carrying this T cell receptor beta chain. Germline CDR1 ENHRY, CDR2 SYGVKD. J gave up 4 bases and V 5 bases, and 2 bases lay outside the gene matches. The CDR3 sequence is 13 residues long. This sample was taken from a study of T cells in Graves' hyperthyroidism and ophthalmopathy. Whole-study context: Peripheral blood was drawn at first diagnosis, prior to all treatment.

TCR beta CDR3 regions were amplified from RNA. The study used the HTBI primer set for a first-round RT-PCR of the TCR CDR3. Using its own MiXCR run on the multiplex PCR reads, TCRdb lists one record per CDR3 protein. The top ten hold roughly 35% of the sample, which has around 350,000 distinct CDR3 sequences, approximately 18% seen once. These patients, aged 18 to 65, had recently diagnosed hyperthyroidism lasting under 2 months. Patients having uncontrolled infection, another autoimmune disease, pregnancy or lactation were not included. Initially, at the first diagnosis of hyperthyroidism and before any ophthalmopathy symptoms, blood was sampled.

This sequence originates from a woman in her 30s with Graves' hyperthyroidism that later progressed to Graves' ophthalmopathy. Input material: blood. The chain links TRBV10-3 to TRBJ2-1; 7 bases match TRBD1. The CDR3 DNA reads as TGTGCCATCAGTAGACAGGGTTACAATGAGCAGTTCTTC. Protein: CAISRQGYNEQFF.